This T cell receptor (beta chain) was observed in a study of T cell changes during pregnancy in multiple sclerosis. The CDR3 has 15 amino acids. V was pared by 7 bases and J by 4 bases, with 12 bases of the junction left unmatched. Germline V CDR1 and CDR2: SGHRS, YFSETQ. Produced via immunoSEQ multiplex PCR; TCRdb's table is partial and in-frame only. The sample shows about 18,000 clones, more than 75% of them seen only once. The sequence was collected from a female donor in good health, enrolled as a control in a pregnancy study. This chain connects TRBV5-1 to TRBJ2-7, with TRBD1 matching 9 bases. The sequenced sample was CD8+ T cells from peripheral blood mononuclear cells, obtained in the third trimester of pregnancy. The CDR3 nucleotides read TGCGCCAGCCGCACCCGGACAGGGGATCCGTACGAGCAGTACTTC. Encoded protein: CASRTRTGDPYEQYF.